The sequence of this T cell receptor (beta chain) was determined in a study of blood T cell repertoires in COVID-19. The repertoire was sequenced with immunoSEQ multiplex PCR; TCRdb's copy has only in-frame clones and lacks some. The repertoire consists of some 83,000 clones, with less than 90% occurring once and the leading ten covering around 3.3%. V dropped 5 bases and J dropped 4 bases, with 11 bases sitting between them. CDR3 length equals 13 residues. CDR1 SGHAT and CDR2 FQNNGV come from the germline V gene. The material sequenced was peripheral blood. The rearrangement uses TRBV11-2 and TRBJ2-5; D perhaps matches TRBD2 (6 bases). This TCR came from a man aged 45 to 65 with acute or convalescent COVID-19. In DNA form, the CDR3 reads TGTGCCAGCAGCCTCAGACTAGGAGAGACCCAGTACTTC. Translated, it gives CASSLRLGETQYF. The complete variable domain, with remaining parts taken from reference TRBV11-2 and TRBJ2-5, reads EAGVAQSPRYKIIEKRQSVAFWCNPISGHATLYWYQQILGQGPKLLIQFQNNGVVDDSQLPKDRFSAERLKGVDSTLKIQPAKLEDSAVYLCASSLRLGETQYFGPGTRLLVL.